This entry features one T cell receptor (beta chain) sequence. Its specificity is unknown. The sample originates from a study of glioma-infiltrating T cells after dendritic cell vaccination. Findings and limits, study-wide: Survival was not directly related to TCR clonality in these patients.

No glioblastoma patient carried an isocitrate dehydrogenase mutation. Blood PBMC samples: pre-vaccination, two weeks post third vaccination, and at tumor progression. TCRB CDR3 was amplified from 2 ug genomic DNA or less. Method: immunoSEQ multiplex PCR; TCRdb's copy keeps in-frame clones and lacks some. The sample records about 50,000 clones, around 86% being singletons. CDR1 and CDR2 from the germline V gene are SGHDT and YYEEEE. The CDR3 runs to 15 residues. Losses at the gene ends were 5 bases for V and 3 bases for J; bases not matched to a gene: 11. The receptor's source is a human donor with glioblastoma. V usage is TRBV5-6 and J usage is TRBJ2-7; TRBD1 agrees at 7 bases. The sequencing here drew on blood, taken before dendritic cell vaccination. The DNA of the CDR3 is TGTGCCAGCAGTCCGAAGACAGGGCTACTCTACGAGCAGTACTTC. Translating gives CASSPKTGLLYEQYF.